One sample yielded the 27 T cell receptor beta chains listed below, sequenced in a study of molecular identifiers for immune sequencing clone quantification. TCRdb called the PCR reads again in MiXCR, with one record for every CDR3 protein. Of about 510,000 distinct CDR3 sequences listed, about 26% are singletons. Specimen: naive CD8+ T cells from blood, with Jurkat cell RNA spiked in. Described subset: FACS-sorted CD8+CD4-CCR7+CD45RA+ naive T cells. These TCRs come from a human donor in good health. Some libraries in this study had Jurkat cell RNA spiked in.

This clonotype is a singleton in its sample. At one boundary the junction diverges from the germline segment, which might be a read error. The chain is built from TRBV11-2 and TRBJ2-4; D is perhaps TRBD2 (5 bases). From germline, CDR1 is SGHAT and CDR2 FQNNGV. CDR3 length equals 16 residues. For the CDR3, the DNA is TGTGCCAGCAGCTATGGTAGCCTGGGAGCCAAAAACCTTCAGTACTTC. Translation gives CASSYGSLGAKNLQYF.

This clonotype was recorded at least ten times. The rearrangement joins TRBV7-2 to TRBJ2-1; D not certain. Germline CDR1 and CDR2: SGHTA and FQGNSA. The V gene lost 2 bases and the J gene lost 4 bases, with 3 bases spanning the gap. This CDR3 is 12 amino acids long. The DNA of the CDR3 is TGTGCCAGCAGCTTACTATACAATGAGCAGTTCTTC. Translation: CASSLLYNEQFF.

The V and J genes are TRBV7-9 and TRBJ1-5, with TRBD1 as a possible D gene (6 bases). The germline gives CDR1 SEHNR, CDR2 FQNEAQ (reference sequence). CDR3 size: 15 residues. Trimming cost V 6 bases and J 4 bases, with 16 bases left between them. The CDR3 reads CASSSAGAGNQPQHF. The CDR3 region has the DNA TGTGCCAGCAGTTCCGCAGGGGCAGGTAATCAGCCCCAGCATTTT.

This clonotype was recorded a few times. The chain links TRBV19 to TRBJ1-6, with TRBD1 matching over 10 bases. There are 13 residues in the CDR3. V gave up 10 bases and J gave up 7 bases; unmatched junction bases: 4. Germline CDR1 reads LNHDA; CDR2 reads SQIVND (reference sequence). In nucleotides, the CDR3 is TGTGCCACGGGACAGGGGCTGAATTCACCCCTCCACTTT. This codes for CATGQGLNSPLHF.

This chain connects TRBV27 to TRBJ1-5; a possible D gene is TRBD1 (5 bases). The CDR3 has 15 residues. Germline CDR1 reads MNHEY; CDR2 reads SMNVEV (reference sequence). V lost 6 bases to trimming and J lost 4 bases, with 16 bases between them. CDR3: CASRHTGDGNQPQHF. As DNA, the CDR3 is TGTGCCAGCAGACATACAGGAGACGGTAATCAGCCCCAGCATTTT.

This clonotype was counted only a few times. The chain combines TRBV27 with TRBJ2-3; TRBD2 agrees at 7 bases. The V and J ends lost 6 bases and 4 bases, in that order; junction bases with no gene match: 7. The CDR3 is 14 residues long. The germline V gene encodes CDR1 MNHEY and CDR2 SMNVEV (reference sequence). CDR3 sequence reads: CASSSTSFPDTQYF. In DNA form, the CDR3 reads TGTGCCAGCAGCTCGACTAGCTTCCCAGATACGCAGTATTTT.

At least ten counts were recorded for this clonotype. V and J are TRBV5-5 and TRBJ2-3; no clear D. Germline loops: CDR1 SGHKS, CDR2 YYEKEE (reference sequence). The V end was cut by 0 bases, the J end by 2 bases, with 10 bases between. The length of the CDR3 is 15 residues. CDR3 amino acids: CASSLDFSSTDTQYF. For the CDR3, the DNA is TGTGCCAGCAGCTTGGACTTTAGTTCCACAGATACGCAGTATTTT. Complete variable domain (other parts from reference TRBV5-5 and TRBJ2-3): DAGVTQSPTHLIKTRGQQVTLRCSPISGHKSVSWYQQVLGQGPQFIFQYYEKEERGRGNFPDRFSARQFPNYSSELNVNALLLGDSALYLCASSLDFSSTDTQYFGPGTRLTVL.

This clonotype occurred a few times. Just one base apart from a much larger clone, this may be a read error. The rearrangement uses TRBV11-3 and TRBJ2-1; TRBD2 aligns across 10 bases. From germline, CDR1 is SGHNT and CDR2 YENEEA. Trimming took 4 bases from V and 6 from J; bases not matched to a gene: 6. The CDR3 loop spans 15 amino acids. The CDR3 DNA is TGTGCCAGCAGCTCCGGGACTAGCGAGTTCAATGAGCAGTTCTTC. Its translation is CASSSGTSEFNEQFF.

On this clonotype: At one end the junction does not follow the germline gene, possibly because of a read error. V usage is TRBV6-2 or TRBV6-3 and J usage is TRBJ2-3; no clear D gene. CDR1 is MNHEY, CDR2 SVGEGT, per germline. This CDR3 comprises 13 residues. The CDR3 DNA sequence: TGCGCCAGCAGTTCTCGGTTTCTAGATACGCCGTATTTT. Its protein product is CASSSRFLDTPYF.

This clonotype was seen more than once but under ten times. V usage is TRBV20-1 and J usage is TRBJ2-2, with D perhaps TRBD2 (6 bases). The CDR3 length is 17 residues. Trimming left V 0 bases short and J 0 bases short, with 14 bases between. Germline lookup yields CDR1 DFQATT and CDR2 SNEGSKA (reference sequence). The CDR3 nucleotides read TGCAGTGCTAGAGATAGTTGGGGGGACGCGAACACCGGGGAGCTGTTTTTT. This gives the protein CSARDSWGDANTGELFF.

Many counts were recorded for this clonotype. This chain joins TRBV6-1 and TRBJ2-3, with D tentatively TRBD2 (5 bases). The CDR3 sequence is 15 residues long. CDR1 and CDR2 from the germline V gene are MNHNS and SASEGT. The germline V and J ends were trimmed by 6 bases and 6 bases, with 19 bases remaining between them. The CDR3 bases are TGTGCCAGCAGGGAGGTACAAACTTTTACGGATACGCAGTATTTT. It yields the protein CASREVQTFTDTQYF.

The chain joins TRBV11-2 to TRBJ2-3; D is ambiguous. Germline loops: CDR1 SGHAT, CDR2 FQNNGV. This CDR3 has 13 residues. Trimming took off 10 bases at V and 3 bases at J, with 14 bases between the two ends. In nucleotides, the CDR3 is TGTGCCACCCCCCCGCCCTTTACAGATACGCAGTATTTT. This codes for CATPPPFTDTQYF.

This clonotype has only a few counts. The CDR3 protein is CASSLTGFVGSQETQYF. The CDR3 nucleotides are TGTGCCAGCAGCCTTACAGGGTTTGTGGGGTCACAAGAGACCCAGTACTTC. This chain joins TRBV3-1 and TRBJ2-5, with D tentatively TRBD1 (6 bases). Trimming took off 4 bases at V and 2 bases at J, with 20 bases between the two ends. The CDR3 length is 17 residues. The germline V gene has CDR1 LGHDT and CDR2 YNNKEL (reference sequence).

Only a few counts were recorded for this clonotype. The V gene is TRBV6-2 or TRBV6-3, the J gene TRBJ1-5, with TRBD1 matching over 7 bases. The germline V gene has CDR1 MNHEY and CDR2 SVGEGT. J lost 7 bases, V lost 2 bases, and 2 bases had no gene match. The CDR3 loop spans 13 amino acids. The CDR3 DNA follows: TGTGCCAGCAGTTACCAGGGGGACCAGCCCCAGCATTTT. Its translation: CASSYQGDQPQHF.

This clonotype was detected many times. The chain uses TRBV28 and TRBJ2-3, with TRBD2 identical over 8 bases. The length of the CDR3 is 15 residues. Germline assignment: CDR1 MDHEN and CDR2 SYDVKM. V gave up 5 bases and J gave up 2 bases; unmatched junction bases: 6. CDR3: CASSPLAGITDTQYF. The CDR3 DNA reads TGTGCCAGCAGTCCGTTAGCGGGGATCACAGATACGCAGTATTTT.

This clonotype came up a few times. The chain uses TRBV9 and TRBJ2-2; 10 bases align to TRBD1. CDR1 is SGDLS and CDR2 is YYNGEE in the germline V gene. The trim removed 3 bases at V and 0 bases at J, leaving 8 bases unmatched. This CDR3 contains 18 residues. The CDR3 loop reads CASSAGQGIAANTGELFF. CDR3 DNA: TGTGCCAGCAGCGCGGGACAGGGGATTGCCGCGAACACCGGGGAGCTGTTTTTT.

For this clonotype: This may stem from a read error, because a much larger clone lies one nucleotide away. This chain links TRBV29-1 with TRBJ2-7; tentatively, D is TRBD2 (6 bases). CDR1 and CDR2 (germline): SQVTM, ANQGSEA. The CDR3 length is 15 residues. Deletions cut 0 bases from V and 9 bases from J, with 21 bases between. CDR3: CSVEDVWRGTNGQYF. In DNA form, the CDR3 reads TGCAGCGTTGAAGATGTGTGGCGGGGTACTAACGGGCAGTACTTC.

Comment on this clonotype: Sequence at one end of the junction differs from germline and may be a read error. This sequence joins TRBV11-2 and TRBJ2-3; D gene uncertain. The V gene's germline CDR1 is SGHAT and CDR2 FQNNGV. This CDR3 is 13 amino acids long. CDR3 amino acids: CASSPLTPDTRYF. CDR3 in DNA: TGTGCCAGCAGCCCCCTAACCCCAGATACGCGGTATTTT. Complete variable domain (other parts from reference TRBV11-2 and TRBJ2-3): EAGVAQSPRYKIIEKRQSVAFWCNPISGHATLYWYQQILGQGPKLLIQFQNNGVVDDSQLPKDRFSAERLKGVDSTLKIQPAKLEDSAVYLCASSPLTPDTRYFGPGTRLTVL.

The genes are TRBV4-2 and TRBJ1-1; perhaps TRBD1 as D (5 bases). Trimming removed 0 bases from V and 4 bases from J, with 12 bases in between. In germline, CDR1 is LGHNA, CDR2 YNFKEQ. The CDR3 has 15 residues. CDR3: CASSQEGVLITEAFF. The CDR3 DNA follows: TGTGCCAGCAGCCAAGAGGGGGTACTGATCACTGAAGCTTTCTTT.

In this sample, this clonotype turned up many times. CDR3: CASRPDNRDYEAFF. The CDR3 coding sequence is TGTGCCAGCAGACCCGACAATAGGGACTATGAAGCTTTCTTT. This rearrangement joins TRBV12-3 or TRBV12-4 to TRBJ1-1; D possibly corresponds to TRBD1 (5 bases). V lost 6 bases to trimming and J lost 7 bases, with 18 bases between them. The CDR3 is 14 residues long.

There are many counts of this clonotype. The chain carries TRBV20-1 and TRBJ1-5; 7 bases line up with TRBD1. Germline V gives CDR1 DFQATT, CDR2 SNEGSKA (reference sequence). The CDR3 loop spans 17 amino acids. Trimming removed 5 bases from V and 2 bases from J; junction bases left unmatched: 15. CDR3 DNA sequence: TGCAGTGCTCAAGACAGGGACCCCTATAACGGCAATCAGCCCCAGCATTTT. It codes for CSAQDRDPYNGNQPQHF.

This rearrangement joins TRBV11-1 to TRBJ2-7, with D possibly matching TRBD1 (6 bases). This CDR3 has 12 amino acids. Trimming shortened V by 5 bases and J by 7 bases, and 12 bases separated the two germline ends. Germline assignment: CDR1 SGHAT and CDR2 FQDESV (reference sequence). CDR3 sequence: CASSLTGIEQYF. The CDR3 bases are TGTGCCAGCAGCCTTACAGGGATAGAGCAGTACTTC.

The CDR3: CASSDRQGGNQPQHF. The CDR3 bases are TGTGCCAGTAGTGACCGACAGGGGGGCAATCAGCCCCAGCATTTT. The J gene is TRBJ1-5, the V gene TRBV19; TRBD1 matches at 9 bases. Germline V gives CDR1 LNHDA, CDR2 SQIVND (reference sequence). This CDR3 is 15 amino acids long. Germline trimming cut 5 bases from V and 2 bases from J; bases unmatched to any gene: 4.

As for this clonotype: A junction boundary mismatches the germline segment, possibly from a read error. The gene calls are TRBV7-4 and TRBJ2-4; D might be TRBD1 (6 bases). The CDR3 contains 18 residues. Germline-derived CDR1 and CDR2 are SGHVT and SQSDAQ. This chain's CDR3 is CASSAPVHRVRAKNIQNF. The CDR3 region has the DNA TGTGCCAGCAGCGCACCGGTACACAGGGTGAGGGCCAAAAACATTCAGAACTTC.

This chain links TRBV27 with TRBJ2-1, with 7 positions matching TRBD1. Germline CDR1 and CDR2: MNHEY and SMNVEV (reference sequence). J lost 12 bases, V lost 1 base, and 6 bases had no gene match. The CDR3 runs to 13 residues. The CDR3, as DNA: TGTGCCAGCAGTTTATACAGGGGCGATAGGCAGTTCTTC. This codes for CASSLYRGDRQFF.

This sequence joins TRBV5-3 and TRBJ2-7; tentative D call: TRBD2 (6 bases). TRBV5-3 is known as an ORF, though its function is uncertain. Deletions cut 8 bases from V and 2 bases from J, with 26 bases between. This CDR3 is 17 amino acids long. The CDR3 sequence is CASSAPGIGTGPYEQYF. The DNA of the CDR3 is TGTGCCAGCAGCGCCCCAGGCATCGGGACTGGGCCCTACGAGCAGTACTTC.

In its sample, this clonotype was seen a few times. The chain uses TRBV4-3 and TRBJ2-2, with 9 bases matching TRBD2. With V trimmed by 0 bases and J by 2 bases, 7 bases remained unmatched. The CDR3 spans 18 residues. Per germline, CDR1 LGHNA and CDR2 YSLEER. CDR3: CASSQEGLAGLNTGELFF. CDR3 DNA sequence: TGCGCCAGCAGCCAAGAGGGACTAGCTGGGTTAAACACCGGGGAGCTGTTTTTT.